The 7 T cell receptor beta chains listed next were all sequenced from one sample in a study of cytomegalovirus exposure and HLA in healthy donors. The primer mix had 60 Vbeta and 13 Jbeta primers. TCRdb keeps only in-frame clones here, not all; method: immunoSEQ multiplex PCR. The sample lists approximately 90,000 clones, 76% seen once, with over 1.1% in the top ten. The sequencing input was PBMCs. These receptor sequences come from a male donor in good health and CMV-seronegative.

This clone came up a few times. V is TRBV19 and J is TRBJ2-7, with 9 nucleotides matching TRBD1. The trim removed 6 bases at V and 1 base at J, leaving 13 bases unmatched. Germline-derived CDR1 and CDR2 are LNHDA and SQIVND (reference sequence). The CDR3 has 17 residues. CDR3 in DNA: TGTGCCAGTAGCCGCCCGTCCAGGACAGGGGCTTCCTACGAGCAGTACTTC. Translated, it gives CASSRPSRTGASYEQYF.

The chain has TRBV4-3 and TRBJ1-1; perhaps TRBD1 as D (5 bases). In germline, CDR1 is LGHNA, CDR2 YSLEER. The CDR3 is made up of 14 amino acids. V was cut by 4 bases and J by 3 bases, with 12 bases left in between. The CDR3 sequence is CASSRGGRYTEAFF. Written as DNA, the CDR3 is TGCGCCAGCAGCCGGGGGGGACGGTACACTGAAGCTTTCTTT.

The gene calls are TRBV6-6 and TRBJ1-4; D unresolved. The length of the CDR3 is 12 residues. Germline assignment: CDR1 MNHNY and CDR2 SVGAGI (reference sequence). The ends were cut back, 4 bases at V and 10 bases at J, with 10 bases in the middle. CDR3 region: CASSLGVGKLFF. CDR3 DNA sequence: TGTGCCAGCAGTTTGGGAGTTGGAAAACTGTTTTTT.

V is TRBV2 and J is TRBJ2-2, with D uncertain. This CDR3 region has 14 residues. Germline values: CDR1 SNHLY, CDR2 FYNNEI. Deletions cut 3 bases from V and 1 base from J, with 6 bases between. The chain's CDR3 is CASSDSKNTGELFF. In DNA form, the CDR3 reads TGTGCCAGCAGTGATTCCAAGAACACCGGGGAGCTGTTTTTT.

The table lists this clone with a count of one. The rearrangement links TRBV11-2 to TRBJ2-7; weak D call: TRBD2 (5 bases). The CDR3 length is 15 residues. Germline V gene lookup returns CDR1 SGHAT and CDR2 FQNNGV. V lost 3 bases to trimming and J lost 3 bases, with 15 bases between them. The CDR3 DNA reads TGTGCCAGCAGCTTCCACCGGACTGGGGACTACGAGCAGTACTTC. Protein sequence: CASSFHRTGDYEQYF.

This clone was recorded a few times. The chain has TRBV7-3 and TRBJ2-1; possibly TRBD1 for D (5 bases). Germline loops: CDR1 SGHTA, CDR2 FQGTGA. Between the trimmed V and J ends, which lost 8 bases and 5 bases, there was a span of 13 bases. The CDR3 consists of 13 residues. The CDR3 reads CASRQGPNNEQFF. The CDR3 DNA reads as TGTGCCAGCCGCCAGGGTCCTAACAATGAGCAGTTCTTC.

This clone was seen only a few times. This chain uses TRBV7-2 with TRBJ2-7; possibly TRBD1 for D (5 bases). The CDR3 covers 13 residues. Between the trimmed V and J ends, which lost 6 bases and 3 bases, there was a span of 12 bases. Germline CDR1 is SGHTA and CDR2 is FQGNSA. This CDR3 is CASSLDRNYEQYF. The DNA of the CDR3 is TGTGCCAGCAGTCTCGACAGAAACTACGAGCAGTACTTC.